Shown below are 29 T cell receptor beta chains from a single sample sequenced in a study of shared clonotypes between healthy human individuals. It was CD45RO-negative cells, positively selected for CCR7, that made up naive CD8 cells, with terminally differentiated effector memory CD45RA+ cells excluded. Here immunoSEQ multiplex PCR was the method, and the copy in TCRdb shows in-frame clones only, minus some. The sample lists about 2 million clones, about 94% occurring once. The sequenced sample consisted of naive CD8+ T cells sorted from blood. These TCRs come from a man between 18 and 35 years old in good health.

Of note for this clone: Other DNA sequences from this sample encode an identical CDR3 as well. The genes are TRBV30 and TRBJ2-1, with a possible D match to TRBD2 (6 bases). Trimming left V 2 bases short and J 10 bases short, with 9 bases between. This CDR3 region has 11 residues. Germline-derived CDR1 and CDR2 are GTSNPN and SVGIG (reference sequence). The CDR3, as DNA: TGTGCCTGGAGTATGGGGGGAGAGCAGTTCTTC. This sequence encodes CAWSMGGEQFF.

This clone was picked up one time. The identical CDR3 is also encoded by other nucleotide sequences in the sample. The genes are TRBV6-6 and TRBJ2-7; 10 nucleotides match TRBD1. The CDR3 is 13 amino acids. Trimming removed 4 bases from V and 4 bases from J; junction bases left unmatched: 1. Germline V CDR1 and CDR2: MNHNY, SVGAGI (reference sequence). The CDR3 nucleotides read TGTGCCAGCAGTTCGGGACAGGGGTACGAGCAGTACTTC. Translation: CASSSGQGYEQYF.

This clone was counted only a few times. The rearrangement links TRBV10-3 to TRBJ1-5; D gene ambiguous. The CDR3 is 14 residues long. The germline V and J ends were trimmed by 6 bases and 1 base, with 10 bases remaining between them. Germline V gives CDR1 ENHRY, CDR2 SYGVKD. The CDR3 nucleotides are TGTGCCATCAGCAACCCGGGAAGCAATCAGCCCCAGCATTTT. Amino acid sequence: CAISNPGSNQPQHF.

This chain links TRBV28 with TRBJ2-1; D not resolved. Deletions cut 7 bases from V and 0 bases from J, with 16 bases between. Germline V CDR1 and CDR2: MDHEN, SYDVKM. This CDR3 spans 16 amino acids. CDR3 bases: TGTGCCAGCAATTCCGTCAGCGAGAGCTCCTACAATGAGCAGTTCTTC. This gives the protein CASNSVSESSYNEQFF. The full variable domain, rest sourced from reference TRBV28 and TRBJ2-1, is DVKVTQSSRYLVKRTGEKVFLECVQDMDHENMFWYRQDPGLGLRLIYFSYDVKMKEKGDIPEGYSVSREKKERFSLILESASTNQTSMYLCASNSVSESSYNEQFFGPGTRLTVL.

The V gene is TRBV28, the J gene TRBJ1-5; no firm D call. V was trimmed by 3 bases and J by 5 bases, leaving 5 bases between them. This CDR3 is built from 12 residues. The V gene's germline CDR1 is MDHEN and CDR2 SYDVKM. This CDR3 reads CASSFWDQPQHF. The CDR3 DNA reads as TGTGCCAGCAGTTTTTGGGATCAGCCCCAGCATTTT. Full variable domain (missing parts from reference TRBV28 and TRBJ1-5): DVKVTQSSRYLVKRTGEKVFLECVQDMDHENMFWYRQDPGLGLRLIYFSYDVKMKEKGDIPEGYSVSREKKERFSLILESASTNQTSMYLCASSFWDQPQHFGDGTRLSIL.

This clone came up once. The chain carries TRBV29-1 and TRBJ2-5; perhaps D is TRBD1 or TRBD2 (5 bases each). This CDR3 contains 16 residues. The germline gives CDR1 SQVTM, CDR2 ANQGSEA. The ends were cut back, 1 base at V and 1 base at J, with 16 bases in the middle. CDR3 residues: CSVEGVGRKTQETQYF. The CDR3 DNA is TGCAGCGTTGAAGGGGTGGGACGAAAGACCCAAGAGACCCAGTACTTC.

This chain joins TRBV25-1 and TRBJ2-7; D may be TRBD1 (6 bases). Germline CDR1 MGHDK, CDR2 SYGVNS. This CDR3 region has 13 residues. Trimming shortened V by 5 bases and J by 6 bases, and 14 bases separated the two germline ends. The DNA for the CDR3 is TGTGCCAGCAGTAACAGCCTCAGGGGCGAGCAGTACTTC. Its protein is CASSNSLRGEQYF.

J is TRBJ2-2 and V is TRBV4-1, with D maybe TRBD2 (5 bases). This CDR3 is built from 13 residues. The V gene lost 1 base and the J gene lost 8 bases, with 8 bases spanning the gap. Germline V gene sequence: CDR1 MGHRA, CDR2 YSYEKL. CDR3 nucleotides: TGCGCCAGCAGCCAAGGAATAGCGGGGGAGCTGTTTTTT. This translates into CASSQGIAGELFF.

This rearrangement joins TRBV10-3 to TRBJ1-1; D possibly corresponds to TRBD1 (5 bases). The CDR3 covers 14 residues. Germline CDR1 ENHRY, CDR2 SYGVKD. V was trimmed by 1 base and J by 1 base, leaving 7 bases between them. The CDR3 nucleotides read TGTGCCATCAGTGAGTGGGGACCGAACACTGAAGCTTTCTTT. This codes for CAISEWGPNTEAFF.

In DNA, the CDR3 is TGTGCCAGCAGTGAGCTAGCGGGGGGGCCCGGCGGGCTGTTTTTT. Protein: CASSELAGGPGGLFF. The genes are TRBV25-1 and TRBJ2-2; 12 bases align to TRBD2. The CDR3 is 15 residues long. Germline V gene lookup returns CDR1 MGHDK and CDR2 SYGVNS. V lost 3 bases to trimming and J lost 13 bases; unmatched junction nucleotides: 9.

The gene calls are TRBV29-1 and TRBJ1-2, with a tentative D call TRBD1 (6 bases). The ends were cut back, 6 bases at V and 4 bases at J, with 18 bases in the middle. CDR1 is SQVTM, CDR2 ANQGSEA, per germline. CDR3 size: 14 residues. In DNA, the CDR3 is TGCAGCGTGGTCGAACAGGGAGTCGCCTATGGCTACACCTTC. Translating it yields CSVVEQGVAYGYTF.

This sequence joins TRBV30 and TRBJ2-7; no firm D call. Germline CDR1 and CDR2: GTSNPN and SVGIG (reference sequence). Trimming removed 0 bases at V and 2 bases at J, with 8 bases between. The CDR3 spans 13 residues. CDR3 bases: TGTGCCTGGAGTGTAGGTTCGCCCTACGAGCAGTACTTC. Its translation is CAWSVGSPYEQYF.

As concerns this clone: Other DNA sequences in this sample translate to the same CDR3. This chain joins TRBV28 and TRBJ2-7; 9 bases align to TRBD1. CDR1 is MDHEN, CDR2 SYDVKM, per germline. The CDR3 spans 13 residues. V lost 5 bases and J lost 4; bases outside the gene matches: 3. CDR3 sequence (DNA): TGTGCCAGCAGTCCCGGACAGGGGTACGAGCAGTACTTC. It codes for CASSPGQGYEQYF.

This clone was detected once. The J gene is TRBJ2-2, the V gene TRBV11-2, with 9 bases identical to TRBD2. CDR1 is SGHAT, CDR2 FQNNGV, per germline. V lost 5 bases to trimming and J lost 0 bases; unmatched junction nucleotides: 4. This CDR3 is built from 16 residues. The CDR3 nucleotides are TGTGCCAGCAGCACGGTAGCGGGAGCGAACACCGGGGAGCTGTTTTTT. This codes for CASSTVAGANTGELFF.

The chain joins TRBV7-2 to TRBJ2-7; D is unresolved. Trimming left V 5 bases short and J 5 bases short, with 13 bases between. The CDR3 has 13 amino acids. From germline, CDR1 is SGHTA and CDR2 FQGNSA. The CDR3 DNA reads TGTGCCAGCAGCCCTAGGCACAGCGACGAGCAGTACTTC. Protein: CASSPRHSDEQYF.

This chain uses TRBV28 with TRBJ2-7, with unresolved D. V lost 3 bases and J lost 3, with 12 bases in between. CDR1 MDHEN and CDR2 SYDVKM come from the germline V gene. This CDR3 region has 14 residues. The CDR3 nucleotides are TGTGCCAGCAGTTTTGGGGATTTCAGCTACGAGCAGTACTTC. This sequence encodes CASSFGDFSYEQYF.

On this clone itself: The sample carries other DNA sequences with the same CDR3. This chain links TRBV27 with TRBJ2-5; perhaps D is TRBD1 or TRBD2 (6 bases each). Between the trimmed V and J ends, which lost 2 bases and 5 bases, there was a span of 12 bases. This CDR3 is 14 amino acids long. Germline V CDR1 and CDR2: MNHEY, SMNVEV (reference sequence). The CDR3 nucleotides read TGTGCCAGCAGTTTAGTGGGGGGCGAGGAGACCCAGTACTTC. It translates to CASSLVGGEETQYF.

CDR3 in amino acids: CASSLAAGAYGYTF. CDR3 DNA sequence: TGTGCCAGCAGCTTGGCGGCAGGGGCCTATGGCTACACCTTC. J is TRBJ1-2 and V is TRBV5-6; TRBD1 might be the D (6 bases). Per germline, CDR1 SGHDT and CDR2 YYEEEE. There are 14 residues in the CDR3. The germline V and J ends were trimmed by 0 bases and 4 bases, with 10 bases remaining between them. The whole variable domain, remainder taken from reference TRBV5-6 and TRBJ1-2, is DAGVTQSPTHLIKTRGQQVTLRCSPKSGHDTVSWYQQALGQGPQFIFQYYEEEERQRGNFPDRFSGHQFPNYSSELNVNALLLGDSALYLCASSLAAGAYGYTFGSGTRLTVV.

The CDR3 spells CAIWIGTGEETQYF. CDR3 nucleotide sequence: TGTGCCATCTGGATTGGGACAGGCGAAGAGACCCAGTACTTC. V is TRBV10-3 and J is TRBJ2-5, with TRBD1 matching 8 bases. CDR3 length equals 14 residues. CDR1 and CDR2 from the germline V gene are ENHRY and SYGVKD. J was trimmed by 3 bases and V by 8 bases; bases with no gene match: 8.

The chain has TRBV5-6 and TRBJ2-7; D is undetermined. The germline CDR1 and CDR2 sequences are SGHDT and YYEEEE. This CDR3 has 14 residues. The germline V and J ends were trimmed by 0 bases and 4 bases, with 11 bases remaining between them. In DNA form, the CDR3 reads TGTGCCAGCAGCTTGGAAGGGTCCCTTTACGAGCAGTACTTC. Protein product: CASSLEGSLYEQYF.

V usage is TRBV11-2 and J usage is TRBJ2-2, with 8 bases aligning to TRBD2. The CDR3 is 15 amino acids. CDR1 and CDR2 from the germline V gene are SGHAT and FQNNGV. The ends lost 2 bases at V and 4 bases at J; junction bases unmatched: 3. For the CDR3, the DNA is TGTGCCAGCAGCTTAAGCGGGGGAGCCACCGGGGAGCTGTTTTTT. As protein: CASSLSGGATGELFF.

This chain connects TRBV30 to TRBJ2-7, with 8 bases that match TRBD2. In germline, CDR1 is GTSNPN, CDR2 SVGIG (reference sequence). The CDR3 spans 13 residues. The V segment lost 4 bases and the J segment 0 bases; nucleotides outside the gene matches: 2. DNA for the CDR3: TGTGCCTGGACTCTAGCGGGCTCCTACGAGCAGTACTTC. Amino acid sequence: CAWTLAGSYEQYF.

In this sample, this clone turned up once. This sample also contains other DNA sequences that code for the same CDR3. The chain couples TRBV7-9 to TRBJ1-6; D not certain. The CDR3 has 12 amino acids. V lost 4 bases, J lost 6 bases, and 4 bases lay in between. CDR1 and CDR2 (germline): SEHNR, FQNEAQ (reference sequence). The CDR3 loop reads CASSYSNSPLHF. The CDR3 DNA reads TGTGCCAGCAGCTACAGTAATTCACCCCTCCACTTT.

This clone was observed a single time. The rearrangement joins TRBV6-8 to TRBJ1-2; weak D call: TRBD1 (6 bases). The CDR3 is 15 amino acids. Germline CDR1 and CDR2: MNHGY and SAAAGT. V was clipped by 5 bases and J by 6 bases, with 19 bases between them. The CDR3 DNA reads as TGTGCCAGCAGTCTCGAACAGGGTCCCGTACATGGCTACACCTTC. Translated: CASSLEQGPVHGYTF.

The chain employs TRBV2 and TRBJ1-4; possibly TRBD1 for D (5 bases). Germline CDR1 reads SNHLY; CDR2 reads FYNNEI. CDR3 size: 15 residues. Between the trimmed V and J ends, which lost 11 bases and 7 bases, there was a span of 23 bases. Here the CDR3 reads CASRRVTEGSEKLFF. The CDR3 region has the DNA TGTGCCTCCCGGAGGGTGACAGAGGGGAGTGAAAAACTGTTTTTT.

The J gene is TRBJ1-6, the V gene TRBV18, with 10 bases that match TRBD1. The CDR3 loop spans 15 amino acids. Trimming at V came to 6 bases and at J to 5 bases, leaving 4 bases not matched to a gene. CDR1 is KGHSH, CDR2 LQKENI, per germline. CDR3: CASSSGTGDNSPLHF. CDR3 nucleotides: TGTGCCAGCTCCTCCGGGACAGGGGATAATTCACCCCTCCACTTT.

The CDR3, as DNA: TGTGCCAGCAGTGGGGTGGGGGGTTGGTACACTGAAGCTTTCTTT. Encoded protein: CASSGVGGWYTEAFF. The chain carries TRBV6-1 and TRBJ1-1, with D possibly TRBD1 on 5 matching bases. The germline V gene encodes CDR1 MNHNS and CDR2 SASEGT. Trimming removed 4 bases at V and 3 bases at J, with 15 bases between. The CDR3 has 15 amino acids.

Details on this clone: The sample has other DNA sequences that encode this CDR3 too. V gene TRBV28 combines with J gene TRBJ2-7; 11 bases match TRBD1. J lost 2 bases, V lost 6 bases, and 3 bases had no gene match. Germline V CDR1 and CDR2: MDHEN, SYDVKM. The CDR3 extends over 14 amino acids. CDR3 coding DNA: TGTGCCAGCAGCCCGGGACAGGGGGCCTACGAGCAGTACTTC. This gives the protein CASSPGQGAYEQYF.

This chain uses TRBV25-1 with TRBJ1-2; 8 nucleotides line up with TRBD1. The J segment lost 7 bases and the V segment lost 4 bases, leaving 17 bases of the junction unmatched. The CDR3 extends over 17 amino acids. Germline V lookup: CDR1 MGHDK, CDR2 SYGVNS. The CDR3 spells CASSVTDPGGGLGGYTF. For the CDR3, the DNA is TGTGCCAGCAGTGTGACCGACCCAGGGGGCGGCCTTGGTGGCTACACCTTC.